These 11 T cell receptor beta chains were all obtained from the same sample, sequenced in a study of regulatory dendritic cells for organ transplantation. These receptors lack a known antigen. Sequencing used immunoSEQ multiplex PCR; TCRdb keeps in-frame clones, though not all of them. The table records 20,000 to 25,000 clones, roughly 85% of them present only once. Sorted subsets were CFSE-labeled and cultured four to six days with allogeneic dendritic cells. The material sequenced was naive CD4+ T cells from blood cultured with regulatory dendritic cells. Subset reported: CD45RA+ naive T cells. These receptors all stem from a human donor in good health.

With respect to this clone: A read error may account for a junction end that differs from germline. The chain joins TRBV6-1 to TRBJ2-7; 8 bases map to TRBD1. This CDR3 contains 11 residues. Germline loops: CDR1 MNHNS, CDR2 SASEGT. The chain's CDR3 is CASSEARGQAF. In DNA, the CDR3 is TGTGCCAGCAGTGAAGCGAGGGGACAGGCCTTC.

This rearrangement joins TRBV11-2 to TRBJ1-1; TRBD1 aligns across 11 bases. The V and J ends lost 4 bases and 3 bases, in that order; junction bases with no gene match: 1. This CDR3 region has 14 residues. CDR1 is SGHAT and CDR2 is FQNNGV in the germline V gene. For the CDR3, the DNA is TGTGCCAGCAGCTGGACAGGGGGCTACACTGAAGCTTTCTTT. Its protein product is CASSWTGGYTEAFF.

V and J are TRBV10-2 and TRBJ2-5, with D perhaps being TRBD1 or TRBD2 (5 bases each). The V end lost 10 bases, the J end lost 7 bases, and 19 bases lay between the germline ends. This CDR3 is built from 13 residues. Germline CDR1 is WSHSY and CDR2 is SAAADI. This CDR3 reads CATLDFPQGTQYF. Here the CDR3 DNA reads TGCGCCACCCTGGACTTTCCTCAGGGGACCCAGTACTTC.

The CDR3 loop reads CSVTGSGTDTQYF. The DNA for the CDR3 is TGCAGCGTAACGGGGTCGGGCACAGATACGCAGTATTTT. J is TRBJ2-3 and V is TRBV29-1; TRBD2 is a possible D gene (5 bases). CDR3 length equals 13 residues. V lost 6 bases and J lost 1, with 11 bases in between. Per germline, CDR1 SQVTM and CDR2 ANQGSEA.

J is TRBJ2-1 and V is TRBV2, with D possibly being TRBD1 or TRBD2 (6 bases each). The V gene lost 4 bases and the J gene lost 15 bases, with 19 bases spanning the gap. The CDR3 is 13 amino acids. From germline, CDR1 is SNHLY and CDR2 FYNNEI. CDR3 amino acids: CASSAGARYDPFF. The CDR3 DNA follows: TGTGCCAGCAGTGCGGGGGCCCGGTATGACCCGTTCTTC.

The CDR3 DNA reads as TGTGCCAGTAGCCCCCGGGACTTAAAAGAGACCCAGTACTTC. Its translation is CASSPRDLKETQYF. The J gene is TRBJ2-5, the V gene TRBV19; maybe TRBD2 (6 bases). The CDR3 has 14 residues. Per the germline V gene, CDR1 is LNHDA and CDR2 is SQIVND (reference sequence). Trimming pared 6 bases from V and 3 bases from J, leaving 14 bases between.

The rearrangement joins TRBV19 to TRBJ1-2; weak D call: TRBD1 (6 bases). Germline V gene lookup returns CDR1 LNHDA and CDR2 SQIVND (reference sequence). The germline V and J ends were trimmed by 3 bases and 4 bases, with 15 bases remaining between them. The CDR3 has 15 residues. The CDR3 protein is CASSIPETGFYGYTF. The CDR3 DNA is TGTGCCAGTAGTATCCCCGAGACAGGATTCTATGGCTACACCTTC.

This rearrangement joins TRBV6-6 to TRBJ2-1; D gene ambiguous. Trimming shortened V by 5 bases and J by 7 bases, and 6 bases separated the two germline ends. The CDR3 runs to 11 residues. The germline V gene has CDR1 MNHNY and CDR2 SVGAGI (reference sequence). The CDR3 loop is CASSAKNEQFF. The CDR3 bases are TGTGCCAGCAGTGCTAAAAATGAGCAGTTCTTC.

The rearrangement uses TRBV7-2 and TRBJ2-3; D gene unclear. In germline, CDR1 is SGHTA, CDR2 FQGNSA. The CDR3 consists of 11 residues. V dropped 2 bases and J dropped 10 bases, with 7 bases sitting between them. CDR3 region: CASSLNKAQYF. DNA for the CDR3: TGTGCCAGCAGCTTAAATAAAGCGCAGTATTTT.

The chain joins TRBV9 to TRBJ2-1; no definite D call. Germline V gene lookup returns CDR1 SGDLS and CDR2 YYNGEE. V was trimmed by 0 bases and J by 8 bases, leaving 12 bases between them. The CDR3 is 14 residues long. CDR3 DNA: TGTGCCAGCAGCGTAGTTCAGTTGTCCGATGAGCAGTTCTTC. Its translation: CASSVVQLSDEQFF. Filled out from reference TRBV9 and TRBJ2-1, the complete variable domain reads DSGVTQTPKHLITATGQRVTLRCSPRSGDLSVYWYQQSLDQGLQFLIQYYNGEERAKGNILERFSAQQFPDLHSELNLSSLELGDSALYFCASSVVQLSDEQFFGPGTRLTVL.

The J gene is TRBJ1-6, the V gene TRBV6-4; 7 positions match TRBD1. Germline V CDR1 and CDR2: MRHNA, SNTAGT. CDR3 length equals 14 residues. V was pared by 8 bases and J by 7 bases, with 8 bases of the junction left unmatched. Here the CDR3 DNA reads TGTGCCAGCCGATCGGGACAGCTCAATTCACCCCTCCACTTT. This sequence encodes CASRSGQLNSPLHF.